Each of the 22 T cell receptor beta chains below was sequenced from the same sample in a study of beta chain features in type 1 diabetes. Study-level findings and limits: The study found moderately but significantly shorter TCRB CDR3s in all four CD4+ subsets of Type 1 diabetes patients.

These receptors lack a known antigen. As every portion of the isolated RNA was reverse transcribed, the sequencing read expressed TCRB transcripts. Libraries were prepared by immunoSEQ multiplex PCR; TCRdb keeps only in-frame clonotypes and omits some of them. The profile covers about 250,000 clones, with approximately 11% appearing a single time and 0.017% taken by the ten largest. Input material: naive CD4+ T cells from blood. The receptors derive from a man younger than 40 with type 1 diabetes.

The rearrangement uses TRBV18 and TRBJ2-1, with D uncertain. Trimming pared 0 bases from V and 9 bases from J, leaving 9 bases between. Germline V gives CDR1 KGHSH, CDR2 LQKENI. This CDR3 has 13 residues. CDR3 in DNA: TGTGCCAGCTCACCACCGAACGGCGGTGAGCAGTTCTTC. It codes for CASSPPNGGEQFF.

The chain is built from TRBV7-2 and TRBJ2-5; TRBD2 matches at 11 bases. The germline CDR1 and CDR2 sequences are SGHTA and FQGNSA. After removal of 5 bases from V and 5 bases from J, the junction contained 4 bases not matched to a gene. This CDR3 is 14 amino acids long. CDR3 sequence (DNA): TGTGCCAGCAGCGTATCTAGCGGGGGGGAGACCCAGTACTTC. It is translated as CASSVSSGGETQYF.

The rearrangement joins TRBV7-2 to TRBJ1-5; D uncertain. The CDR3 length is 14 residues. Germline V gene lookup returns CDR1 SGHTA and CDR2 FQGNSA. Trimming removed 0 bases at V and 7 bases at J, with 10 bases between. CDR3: CASSLALGGQPQHF. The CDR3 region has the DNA TGTGCCAGCAGCTTAGCACTGGGCGGGCAGCCCCAGCATTTT.

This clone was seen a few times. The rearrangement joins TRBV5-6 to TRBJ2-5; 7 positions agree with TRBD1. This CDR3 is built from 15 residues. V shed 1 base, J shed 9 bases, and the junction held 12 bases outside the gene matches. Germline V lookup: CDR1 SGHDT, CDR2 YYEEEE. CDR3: CASSLTGESEEAQYF. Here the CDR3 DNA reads TGTGCCAGCAGCTTGACAGGGGAAAGTGAGGAGGCCCAGTACTTC.

CDR3 sequence: CASSPQGTGANVLTF. The CDR3 nucleotides read TGCGCCAGCAGCCCACAGGGGACTGGGGCCAACGTCCTGACTTTC. This chain uses TRBV4-3 with TRBJ2-6, with 7 positions matching TRBD1. The junction had 2 bases not matched to a gene; V was cut back by 4 bases and J by 2 bases. This CDR3 region has 15 residues. Per germline, CDR1 LGHNA and CDR2 YSLEER.

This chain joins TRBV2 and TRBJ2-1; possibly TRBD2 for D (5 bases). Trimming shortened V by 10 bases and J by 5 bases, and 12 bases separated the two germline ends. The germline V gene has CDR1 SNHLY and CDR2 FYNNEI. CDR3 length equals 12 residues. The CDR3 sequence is CATAGNDNEQFF. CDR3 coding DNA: TGTGCCACTGCGGGCAACGACAATGAGCAGTTCTTC.

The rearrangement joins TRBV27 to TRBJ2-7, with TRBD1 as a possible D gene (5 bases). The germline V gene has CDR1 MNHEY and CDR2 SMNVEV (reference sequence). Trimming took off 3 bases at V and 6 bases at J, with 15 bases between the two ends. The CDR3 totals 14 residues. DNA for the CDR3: TGTGCCAGCAGTTTTACTTCAGGGTCGGGCGAGCAGTACTTC. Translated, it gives CASSFTSGSGEQYF.

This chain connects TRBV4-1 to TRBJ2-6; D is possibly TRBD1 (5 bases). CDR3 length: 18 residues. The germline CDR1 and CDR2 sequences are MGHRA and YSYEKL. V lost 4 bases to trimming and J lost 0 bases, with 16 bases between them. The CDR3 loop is CASSRRQSPSSGANVLTF. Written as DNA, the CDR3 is TGCGCCAGCAGCCGAAGACAGAGTCCTAGCTCTGGGGCCAACGTCCTGACTTTC.

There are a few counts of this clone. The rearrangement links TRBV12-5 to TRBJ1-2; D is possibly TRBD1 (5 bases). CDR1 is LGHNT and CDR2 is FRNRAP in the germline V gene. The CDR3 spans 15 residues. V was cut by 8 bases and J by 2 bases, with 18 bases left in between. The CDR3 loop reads CASFRDSLMNYGYTF. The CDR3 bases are TGTGCTAGTTTCCGGGACTCGTTAATGAACTATGGCTACACCTTC.

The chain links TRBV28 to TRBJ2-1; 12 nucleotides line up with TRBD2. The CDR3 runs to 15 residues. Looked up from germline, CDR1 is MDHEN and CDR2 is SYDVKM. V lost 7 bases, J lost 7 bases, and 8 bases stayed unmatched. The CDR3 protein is CASKSPGTSGNEQFF. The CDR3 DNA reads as TGTGCCAGCAAGAGCCCCGGGACTAGCGGGAATGAGCAGTTCTTC. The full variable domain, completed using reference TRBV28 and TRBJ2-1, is DVKVTQSSRYLVKRTGEKVFLECVQDMDHENMFWYRQDPGLGLRLIYFSYDVKMKEKGDIPEGYSVSREKKERFSLILESASTNQTSMYLCASKSPGTSGNEQFFGPGTRLTVL.

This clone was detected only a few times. CDR3 DNA sequence: TGTGCCAGTAGGACGACAGGGGGAGGCACCGGGGAGCTGTTTTTT. Translated, it gives CASRTTGGGTGELFF. The chain couples TRBV19 to TRBJ2-2, with 9 bases that match TRBD1. Germline CDR1 is LNHDA and CDR2 is SQIVND (reference sequence). This CDR3 spans 15 amino acids. With V trimmed by 6 bases and J by 4 bases, 6 bases remained unmatched.

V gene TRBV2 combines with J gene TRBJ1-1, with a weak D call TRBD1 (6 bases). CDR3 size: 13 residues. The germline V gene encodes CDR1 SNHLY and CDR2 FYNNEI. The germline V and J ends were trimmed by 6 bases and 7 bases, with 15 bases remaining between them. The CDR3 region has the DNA TGTGCCAGCAGCTCCCCGGGGGGCTTTGAAGCTTTCTTT. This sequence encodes CASSSPGGFEAFF. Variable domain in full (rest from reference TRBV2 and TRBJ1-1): EPEVTQTPSHQVTQMGQEVILRCVPISNHLYFYWYRQILGQKVEFLVSFYNNEISEKSEIFDDQFSVERPDGSNFTLKIRSTKLEDSAMYFCASSSPGGFEAFFGQGTRLTVV.

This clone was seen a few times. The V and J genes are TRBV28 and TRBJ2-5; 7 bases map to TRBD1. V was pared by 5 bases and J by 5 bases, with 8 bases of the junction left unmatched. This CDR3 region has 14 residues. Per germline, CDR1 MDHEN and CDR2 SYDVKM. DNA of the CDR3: TGTGCCAGCAGTACTCCAACAGGGGTGGAGACCCAGTACTTC. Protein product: CASSTPTGVETQYF.

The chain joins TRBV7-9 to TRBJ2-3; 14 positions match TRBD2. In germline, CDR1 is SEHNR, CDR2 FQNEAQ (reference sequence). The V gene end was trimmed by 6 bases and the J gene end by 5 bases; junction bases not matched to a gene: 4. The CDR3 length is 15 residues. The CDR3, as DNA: TGTGCCAGCAGACCGGGACTAGCGGGGGTAGATACGCAGTATTTT. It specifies CASRPGLAGVDTQYF.

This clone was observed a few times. CDR3 DNA sequence: TGCGCCAGCAGCCTCATGAGGGCAACTAATGAAAAACTGTTTTTT. Translating gives CASSLMRATNEKLFF. The V call is TRBV5-1, the J call TRBJ1-4; D is uncertain. Germline values: CDR1 SGHRS, CDR2 YFSETQ. Trimming removed 4 bases from V and 0 bases from J, with 10 bases in between. The length of the CDR3 is 15 residues.

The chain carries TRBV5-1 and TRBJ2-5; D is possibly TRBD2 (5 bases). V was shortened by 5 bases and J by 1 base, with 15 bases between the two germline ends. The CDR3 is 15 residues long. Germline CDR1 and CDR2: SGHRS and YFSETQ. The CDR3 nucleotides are TGCGCCAGCAGTCGTCCGGAGGTATCCCAAGAGACCCAGTACTTC. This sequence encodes CASSRPEVSQETQYF.

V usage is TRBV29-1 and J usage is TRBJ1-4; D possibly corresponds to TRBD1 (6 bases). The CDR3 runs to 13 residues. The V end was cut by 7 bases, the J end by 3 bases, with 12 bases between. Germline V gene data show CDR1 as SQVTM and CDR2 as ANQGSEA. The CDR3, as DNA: TGCAGCGCCGAACAGGGCCCTAATGAAAAACTGTTTTTT. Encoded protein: CSAEQGPNEKLFF.

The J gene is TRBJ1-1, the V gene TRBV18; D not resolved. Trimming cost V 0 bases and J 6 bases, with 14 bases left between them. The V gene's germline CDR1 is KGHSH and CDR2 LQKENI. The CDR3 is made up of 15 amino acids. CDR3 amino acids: CASSPPYARFAEAFF. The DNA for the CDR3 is TGTGCCAGCTCACCACCGTATGCCAGGTTCGCTGAAGCTTTCTTT.

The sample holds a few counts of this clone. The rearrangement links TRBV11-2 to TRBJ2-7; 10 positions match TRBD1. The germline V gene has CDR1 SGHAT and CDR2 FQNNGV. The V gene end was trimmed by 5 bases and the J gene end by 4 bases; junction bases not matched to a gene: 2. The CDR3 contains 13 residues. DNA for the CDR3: TGTGCCAGCAGCCCGGGACAGGGGTACGAGCAGTACTTC. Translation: CASSPGQGYEQYF.

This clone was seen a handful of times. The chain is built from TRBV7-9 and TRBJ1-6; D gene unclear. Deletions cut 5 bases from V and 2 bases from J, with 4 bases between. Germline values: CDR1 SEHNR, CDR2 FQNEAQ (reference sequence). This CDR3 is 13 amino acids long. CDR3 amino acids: CASSPAYNSPLHF. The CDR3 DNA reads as TGTGCCAGCAGCCCCGCCTATAATTCACCCCTCCACTTT. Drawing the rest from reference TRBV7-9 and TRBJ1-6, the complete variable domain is DTGVSQNPRHKITKRGQNVTFRCDPISEHNRLYWYRQTLGQGPEFLTYFQNEAQLEKSRLLSDRFSAERPKGSFSTLEIQRTEQGDSAMYLCASSPAYNSPLHFGNGTRLTVT.

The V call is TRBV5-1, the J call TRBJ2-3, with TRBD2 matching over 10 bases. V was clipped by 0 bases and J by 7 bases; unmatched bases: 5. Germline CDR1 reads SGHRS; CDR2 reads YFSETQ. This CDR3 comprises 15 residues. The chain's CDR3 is CASSLASGGSYTQYF. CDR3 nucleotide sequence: TGCGCCAGCAGCTTGGCTAGCGGGGGTTCTTATACGCAGTATTTT.

DNA for the CDR3: TGTGCCAGCAGTGTCAGTGGTTACACAGATACGCAGTATTTT. It translates to CASSVSGYTDTQYF. The chain uses TRBV6-1 and TRBJ2-3, with no clear D. The CDR3 contains 14 residues. Germline V gene lookup returns CDR1 MNHNS and CDR2 SASEGT. V lost 4 bases and J lost 2, with 10 bases in between.